This TCR beta chain came from a study of T cells after posttransplantation cyclophosphamide. Broader study findings: Later blood repertoires were often dominated by clones from the donor CD8+ memory compartment. Tissue-infiltrating T cells from skin or gut overlapped little with blood T cells. TRB clonality was highly associated with recipient CMV seropositivity and reactivation.

A note on this clone: Its cognate antigen is unknown.

Here immunoSEQ multiplex PCR was the method, and the copy in TCRdb shows in-frame clones only, minus some. The sample lists tens of thousands of clones, 70% to 90% seen once, with approximately 2% in the top ten. Controls had myeloablative marrow grafts with methotrexate and calcineurin inhibitor, sampled at 1 year. The V and J ends lost 8 bases and 2 bases respectively, with 7 bases between them. Germline V gives CDR1 SGHVS, CDR2 FNYEAQ. The CDR3 is made up of 12 amino acids. The V and J genes are TRBV7-6 and TRBJ1-3, with a weak D call TRBD1 (5 bases). The origin of this receptor is a female patient between 25 and 45 years old who received an allogeneic stem cell transplant from an unrelated donor, was CMV-positive, and had acute and chronic GVHD. Some T cells may be transferred from the graft donor. Here the sequenced sample was PBMCs, taken approximately 360 days after allogeneic stem cell transplant with calcineurin inhibitor and methotrexate. The CDR3 reads CASEGAGNTIYF. As DNA, the CDR3 is TGTGCCAGCGAAGGGGCTGGAAACACCATATATTTT. Full variable domain (rest looked up from reference TRBV7-6 and TRBJ1-3): GAGVSQSPRYKVTKRGQDVALRCDPISGHVSLYWYRQALGQGPEFLTYFNYEAQQDKSGLPNDRFSAERPEGSISTLTIQRTEQRDSAMYRCASEGAGNTIYFGEGSWLTVV.